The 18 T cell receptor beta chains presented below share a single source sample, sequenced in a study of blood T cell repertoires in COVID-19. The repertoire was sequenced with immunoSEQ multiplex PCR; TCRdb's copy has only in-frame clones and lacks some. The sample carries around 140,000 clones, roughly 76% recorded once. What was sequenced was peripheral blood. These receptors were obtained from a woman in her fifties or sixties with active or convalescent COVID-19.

The CDR3 DNA sequence: TGTGCCAGCAGTGAAATCGGGACAGGGGTCTCCTACGAGCAGTACTTC. As protein: CASSEIGTGVSYEQYF. V and J are TRBV6-1 and TRBJ2-7; TRBD1 matches 10 bases. The V segment lost 2 bases and the J segment 0 bases; nucleotides outside the gene matches: 4. CDR3 length: 16 amino acids. Germline CDR1 reads MNHNS; CDR2 reads SASEGT.

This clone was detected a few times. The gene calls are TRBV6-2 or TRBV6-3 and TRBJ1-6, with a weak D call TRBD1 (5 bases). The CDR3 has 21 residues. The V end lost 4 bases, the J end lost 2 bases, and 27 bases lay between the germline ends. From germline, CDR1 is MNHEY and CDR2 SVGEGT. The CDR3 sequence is CASSSTGFGGFREPYNSPLHF. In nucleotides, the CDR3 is TGTGCCAGCAGTTCCACAGGATTCGGGGGATTCAGGGAACCCTATAATTCACCCCTCCACTTT.

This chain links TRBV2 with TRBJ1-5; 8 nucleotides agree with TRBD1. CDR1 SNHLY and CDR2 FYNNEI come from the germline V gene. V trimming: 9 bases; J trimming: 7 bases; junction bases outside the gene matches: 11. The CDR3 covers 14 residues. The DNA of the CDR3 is TGTGCCAGTTTAGGACAGGGCGAGGAGCAGCCCCAGCATTTT. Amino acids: CASLGQGEEQPQHF.

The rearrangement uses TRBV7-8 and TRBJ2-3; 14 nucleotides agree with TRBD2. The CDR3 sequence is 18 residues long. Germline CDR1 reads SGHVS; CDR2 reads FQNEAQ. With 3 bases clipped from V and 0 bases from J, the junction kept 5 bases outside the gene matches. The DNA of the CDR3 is TGTGCCAGCAGCTTCCGTGGGACTAGCGGGGGAAGCACAGATACGCAGTATTTT. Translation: CASSFRGTSGGSTDTQYF.

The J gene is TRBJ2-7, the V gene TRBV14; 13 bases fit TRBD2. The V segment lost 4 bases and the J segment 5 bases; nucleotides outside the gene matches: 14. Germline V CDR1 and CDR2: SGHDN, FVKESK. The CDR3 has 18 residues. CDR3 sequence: CASSLLLGLAGDSHEQYF. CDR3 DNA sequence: TGTGCCAGCAGCCTCCTCCTCGGACTAGCGGGAGATTCCCACGAGCAGTACTTC.

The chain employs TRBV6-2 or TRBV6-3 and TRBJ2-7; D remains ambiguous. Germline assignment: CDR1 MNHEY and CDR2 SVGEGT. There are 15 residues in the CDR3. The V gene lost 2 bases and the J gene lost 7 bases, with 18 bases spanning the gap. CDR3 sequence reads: CASSYGQPISYEQYF. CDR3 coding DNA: TGTGCCAGCAGTTACGGGCAGCCTATTTCTTATGAGCAGTACTTC.

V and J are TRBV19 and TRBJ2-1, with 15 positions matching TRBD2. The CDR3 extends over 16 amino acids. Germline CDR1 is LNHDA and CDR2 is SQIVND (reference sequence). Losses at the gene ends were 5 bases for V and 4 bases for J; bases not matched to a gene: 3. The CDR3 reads CASSVGLAGGYNEQFF. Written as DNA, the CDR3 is TGTGCCAGTAGTGTAGGACTAGCGGGGGGGTACAATGAGCAGTTCTTC.

The CDR3 here is CASTKRQQDNYGYTF. The CDR3 DNA is TGTGCCAGCACCAAGAGGCAACAAGATAACTATGGCTACACCTTC. This sequence joins TRBV27 and TRBJ1-2; no clear D. Germline V gene sequence: CDR1 MNHEY, CDR2 SMNVEV (reference sequence). This CDR3 contains 15 residues. Trimming shortened V by 7 bases and J by 1 base, and 16 bases separated the two germline ends.

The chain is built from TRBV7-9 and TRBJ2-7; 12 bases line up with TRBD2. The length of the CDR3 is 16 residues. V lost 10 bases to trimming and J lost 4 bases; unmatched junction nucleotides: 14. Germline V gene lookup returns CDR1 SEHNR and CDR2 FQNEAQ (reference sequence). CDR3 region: CAIQLTSGGLVYEQYF. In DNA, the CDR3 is TGTGCCATCCAGCTTACTAGCGGGGGGCTGGTTTACGAGCAGTACTTC.

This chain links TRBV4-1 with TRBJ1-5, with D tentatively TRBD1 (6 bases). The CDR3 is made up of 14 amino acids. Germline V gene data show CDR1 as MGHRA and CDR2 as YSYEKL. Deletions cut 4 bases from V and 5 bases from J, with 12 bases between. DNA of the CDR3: TGCGCCAGCAGCCCCGGGACACTTGATCAGCCCCAGCATTTT. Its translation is CASSPGTLDQPQHF.

The CDR3 spells CASSRGRGLNTEAFF. CDR3 nucleotide sequence: TGTGCCAGCAGCCGTGGCCGTGGCCTGAACACTGAAGCTTTCTTT. The gene calls are TRBV11-2 and TRBJ1-1; no clear D. V gave up 5 bases and J gave up 0 bases, with 13 bases separating them. CDR1 SGHAT and CDR2 FQNNGV come from the germline V gene. CDR3 length: 15 amino acids.

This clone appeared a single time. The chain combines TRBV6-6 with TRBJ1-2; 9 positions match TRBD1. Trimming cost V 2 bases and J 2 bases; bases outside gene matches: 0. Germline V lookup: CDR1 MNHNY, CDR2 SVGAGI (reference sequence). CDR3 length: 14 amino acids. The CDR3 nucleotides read TGTGCCAGCAGTTACGGGACAGGGAACTATGGCTACACCTTC. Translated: CASSYGTGNYGYTF.

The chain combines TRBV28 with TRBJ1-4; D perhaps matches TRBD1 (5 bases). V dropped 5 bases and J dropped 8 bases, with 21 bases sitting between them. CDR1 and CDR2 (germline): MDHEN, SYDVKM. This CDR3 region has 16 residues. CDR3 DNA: TGTGCCAGCAGTCCACGTCCCCCCAGGGTCGGGGAAAAACTGTTTTTT. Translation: CASSPRPPRVGEKLFF.

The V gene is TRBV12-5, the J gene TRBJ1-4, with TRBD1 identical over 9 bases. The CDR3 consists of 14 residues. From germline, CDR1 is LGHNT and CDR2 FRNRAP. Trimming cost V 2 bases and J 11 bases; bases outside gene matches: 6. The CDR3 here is CASGLRTGVEKLFF. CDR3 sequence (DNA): TGTGCTAGTGGTTTGCGGACAGGGGTCGAGAAACTGTTTTTT.

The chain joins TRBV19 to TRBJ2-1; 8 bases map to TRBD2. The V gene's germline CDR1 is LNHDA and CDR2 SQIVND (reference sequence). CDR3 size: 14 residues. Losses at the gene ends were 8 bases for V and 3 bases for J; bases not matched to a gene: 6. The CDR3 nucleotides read TGTGCCAGTTCCAGTCTAGCGGGCTACAATGAGCAGTTCTTC. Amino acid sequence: CASSSLAGYNEQFF.

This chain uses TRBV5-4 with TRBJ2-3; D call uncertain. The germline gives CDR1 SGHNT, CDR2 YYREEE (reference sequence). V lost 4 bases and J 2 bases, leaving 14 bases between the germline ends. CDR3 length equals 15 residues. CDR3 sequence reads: CASSMATNPTDTQYF. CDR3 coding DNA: TGTGCCAGCAGCATGGCCACAAACCCCACAGATACGCAGTATTTT. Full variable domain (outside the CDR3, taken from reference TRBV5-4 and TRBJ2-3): ETGVTQSPTHLIKTRGQQVTLRCSSQSGHNTVSWYQQALGQGPQFIFQYYREEENGRGNFPPRFSGLQFPNYSSELNVNALELDDSALYLCASSMATNPTDTQYFGPGTRLTVL.

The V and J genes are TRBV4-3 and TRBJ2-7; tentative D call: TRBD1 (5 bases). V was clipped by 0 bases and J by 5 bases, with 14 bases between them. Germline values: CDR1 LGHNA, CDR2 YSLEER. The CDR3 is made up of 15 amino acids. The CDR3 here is CASSQEPRVSHEQYF. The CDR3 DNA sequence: TGCGCCAGCAGCCAAGAACCCAGGGTTTCTCACGAGCAGTACTTC.

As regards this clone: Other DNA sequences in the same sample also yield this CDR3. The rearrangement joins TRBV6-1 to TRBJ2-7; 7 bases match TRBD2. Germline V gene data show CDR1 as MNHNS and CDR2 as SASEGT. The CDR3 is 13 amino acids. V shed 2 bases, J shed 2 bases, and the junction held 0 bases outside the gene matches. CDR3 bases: TGTGCCAGCAGTGAACTAGCGGCCTACGAGCAGTACTTC. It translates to CASSELAAYEQYF.